Below are 8 T cell receptor beta chains sequenced from a single sample in a study of cytomegalovirus exposure and HLA in healthy donors. 60 Vbeta and 13 Jbeta primers were used in PCR. Measured with immunoSEQ multiplex PCR; TCRdb has only the in-frame clones, and not every one. The specimen's table records approximately 45,000 clones. Sequenced input: PBMCs. These receptors came from a male donor in good health and CMV-seronegative.

The chain joins TRBV5-1 to TRBJ2-2; D not resolved. CDR3 length: 15 residues. V lost 0 bases and J lost 1, with 7 bases in between. The germline V gene encodes CDR1 SGHRS and CDR2 YFSETQ. The DNA for the CDR3 is TGCGCCAGCAGCTTGGAAGATAGGAACACCGGGGAGCTGTTTTTT. As protein: CASSLEDRNTGELFF.

The chain uses TRBV27 and TRBJ2-2; TRBD2 matches at 9 bases. This CDR3 region has 16 residues. CDR1 MNHEY and CDR2 SMNVEV come from the germline V gene (reference sequence). Losses at the gene ends were 3 bases for V and 5 bases for J; bases not matched to a gene: 7. The CDR3 region has the DNA TGTGCCAGCAGTTTGGGTAGCGGGGGTCGTACCGGGGAGCTGTTTTTT. It codes for CASSLGSGGRTGELFF.

The V and J genes are TRBV27 and TRBJ2-7; 7 positions agree with TRBD1. The germline gives CDR1 MNHEY, CDR2 SMNVEV (reference sequence). After removal of 8 bases from V and 0 bases from J, the junction contained 4 bases not matched to a gene. This CDR3 is 13 amino acids long. The CDR3 region has the DNA TGTGCCAGCTTCCGGGACAGCTCCTACGAGCAGTACTTC. Protein: CASFRDSSYEQYF.

The chain recombines TRBV6-5 with TRBJ1-6; 9 positions match TRBD1. CDR1 and CDR2 from the germline V gene are MNHEY and SVGAGI. CDR3 length: 15 residues. V lost 2 bases and J lost 8; bases outside the gene matches: 4. CDR3 coding DNA: TGTGCCAGCAGTTACGAGGGACAGGGACATTCACCCCTCCACTTT. It codes for CASSYEGQGHSPLHF.

This rearrangement joins TRBV7-3 to TRBJ1-1; 8 nucleotides line up with TRBD1. The J segment lost 1 base and the V segment lost 3 bases, leaving 7 bases of the junction unmatched. Germline V gene data show CDR1 as SGHTA and CDR2 as FQGTGA. The CDR3 is 16 amino acids. The CDR3 sequence is CASSFRTGWGNTEAFF. The CDR3 nucleotides are TGTGCCAGCAGCTTTAGGACAGGGTGGGGGAACACTGAAGCTTTCTTT. The full variable domain, its missing parts supplied by reference TRBV7-3 and TRBJ1-1, is GAGVSQTPSNKVTEKGKYVELRCDPISGHTALYWYRQSLGQGPEFLIYFQGTGAADDSGLPNDRFFAVRPEGSVSTLKIQRTERGDSAVYLCASSFRTGWGNTEAFFGQGTRLTVV.

The CDR3 region has the DNA TGCGCCAGCAGTGTCCTGAGGACAGGGGATACTGAAGCTTTCTTT. Translation gives CASSVLRTGDTEAFF. J is TRBJ1-1 and V is TRBV4-1, with 9 bases identical to TRBD1. Germline CDR1 and CDR2: MGHRA and YSYEKL. This CDR3 comprises 15 residues. V trimming: 6 bases; J trimming: 5 bases; junction bases outside the gene matches: 10.

For this clone: Other nucleotide sequences in the sample specify the same CDR3. This chain joins TRBV27 and TRBJ2-7; the match to TRBD2 covers 7 bases. This CDR3 has 12 residues. V lost 6 bases to trimming and J lost 4 bases; unmatched junction nucleotides: 3. Germline V gene sequence: CDR1 MNHEY, CDR2 SMNVEV (reference sequence). In nucleotides, the CDR3 is TGTGCCAGCAGGACCGGGGGGTACGAGCAGTACTTC. Translated, it gives CASRTGGYEQYF.

The chain joins TRBV30 to TRBJ1-5; D gene unclear. Germline values: CDR1 GTSNPN, CDR2 SVGIG (reference sequence). V was clipped by 1 base and J by 1 base, with 8 bases between them. The length of the CDR3 is 14 residues. CDR3 bases: TGTGCCTGGAGTGGAGTACTGAGCAATCAGCCCCAGCATTTT. It specifies CAWSGVLSNQPQHF.